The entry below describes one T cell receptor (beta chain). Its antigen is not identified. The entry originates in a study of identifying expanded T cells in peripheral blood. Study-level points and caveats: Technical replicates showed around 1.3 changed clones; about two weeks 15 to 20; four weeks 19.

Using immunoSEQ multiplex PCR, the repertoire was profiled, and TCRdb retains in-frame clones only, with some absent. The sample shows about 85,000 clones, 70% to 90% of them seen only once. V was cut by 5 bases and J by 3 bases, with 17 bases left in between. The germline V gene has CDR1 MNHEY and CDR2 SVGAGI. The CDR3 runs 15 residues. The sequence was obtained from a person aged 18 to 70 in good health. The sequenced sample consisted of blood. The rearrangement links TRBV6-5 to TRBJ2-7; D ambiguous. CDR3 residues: CASSRLGGASYEQYF. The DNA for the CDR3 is TGTGCCAGCAGTCGCCTCGGCGGCGCTAGCTACGAGCAGTACTTC.